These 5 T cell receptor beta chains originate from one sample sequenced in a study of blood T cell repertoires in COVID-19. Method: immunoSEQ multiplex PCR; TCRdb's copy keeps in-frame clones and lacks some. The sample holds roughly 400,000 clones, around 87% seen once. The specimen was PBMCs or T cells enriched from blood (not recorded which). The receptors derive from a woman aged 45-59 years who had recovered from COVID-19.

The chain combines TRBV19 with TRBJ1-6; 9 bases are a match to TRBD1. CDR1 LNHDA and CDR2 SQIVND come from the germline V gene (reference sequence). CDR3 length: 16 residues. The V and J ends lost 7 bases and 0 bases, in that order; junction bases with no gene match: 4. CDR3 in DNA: TGTGCCAGTAAGACAGGGGGACGCTCCTATAATTCACCCCTCCACTTT. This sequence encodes CASKTGGRSYNSPLHF.

CDR3 DNA sequence: TGTGCCAGCAGTAGGGGACTAGCCGTCGAGCAGTACTTC. Translated, it gives CASSRGLAVEQYF. The J gene is TRBJ2-7, the V gene TRBV2, with TRBD2 matching 9 bases. The germline V gene has CDR1 SNHLY and CDR2 FYNNEI. The trim removed 5 bases at V and 6 bases at J, leaving 5 bases unmatched. The CDR3 is made up of 13 amino acids.

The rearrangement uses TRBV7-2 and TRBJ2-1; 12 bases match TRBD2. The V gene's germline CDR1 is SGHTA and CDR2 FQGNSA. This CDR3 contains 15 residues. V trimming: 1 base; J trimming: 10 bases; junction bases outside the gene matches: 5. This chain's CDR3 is CASSLGGTSGPEQFF. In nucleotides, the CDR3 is TGTGCCAGCAGCTTAGGGGGGACTAGCGGGCCCGAGCAGTTCTTC. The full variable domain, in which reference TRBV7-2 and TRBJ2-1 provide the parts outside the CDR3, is GAGVSQSPSNKVTEKGKDVELRCDPISGHTALYWYRQSLGQGLEFLIYFQGNSAPDKSGLPSDRFSAERTGGSVSTLTIQRTQQEDSAVYLCASSLGGTSGPEQFFGPGTRLTVL.

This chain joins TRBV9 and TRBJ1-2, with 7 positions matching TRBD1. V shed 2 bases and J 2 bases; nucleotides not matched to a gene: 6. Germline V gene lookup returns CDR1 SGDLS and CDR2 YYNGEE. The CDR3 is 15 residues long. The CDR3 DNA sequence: TGTGCCAGCAGCGTCTACGGGACAGACAACTATGGCTACACCTTC. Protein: CASSVYGTDNYGYTF.

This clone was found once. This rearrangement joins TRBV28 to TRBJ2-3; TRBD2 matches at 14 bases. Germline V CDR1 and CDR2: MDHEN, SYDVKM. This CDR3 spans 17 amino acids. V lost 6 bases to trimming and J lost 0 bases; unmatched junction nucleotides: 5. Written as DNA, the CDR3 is TGTGCCAGCAGCCTAGGACTAGCGGGGGGCAGCACAGATACGCAGTATTTT. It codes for CASSLGLAGGSTDTQYF.